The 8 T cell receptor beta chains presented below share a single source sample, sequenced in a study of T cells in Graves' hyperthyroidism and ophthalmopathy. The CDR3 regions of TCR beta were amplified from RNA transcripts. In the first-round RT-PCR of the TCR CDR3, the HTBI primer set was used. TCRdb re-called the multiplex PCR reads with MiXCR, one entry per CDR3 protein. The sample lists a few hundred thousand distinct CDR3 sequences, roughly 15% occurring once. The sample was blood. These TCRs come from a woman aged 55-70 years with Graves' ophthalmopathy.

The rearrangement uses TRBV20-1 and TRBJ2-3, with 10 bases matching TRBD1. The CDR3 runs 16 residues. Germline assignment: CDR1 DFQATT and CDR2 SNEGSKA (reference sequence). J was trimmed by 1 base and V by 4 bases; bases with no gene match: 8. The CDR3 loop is CSAMGTGVPGTDTQYF. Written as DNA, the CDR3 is TGCAGTGCTATGGGGACAGGGGTCCCCGGCACAGATACGCAGTATTTT.

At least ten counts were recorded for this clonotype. This chain's CDR3 is CASSPKEGGTEAFF. The CDR3 coding sequence is TGCGCCAGCAGCCCCAAGGAGGGGGGGACTGAAGCTTTCTTT. The chain recombines TRBV5-1 with TRBJ1-1; TRBD1 is a possible D gene (6 bases). V was trimmed by 4 bases and J by 5 bases, leaving 15 bases between them. Germline V gene sequence: CDR1 SGHRS, CDR2 YFSETQ. The CDR3 is 14 residues long.

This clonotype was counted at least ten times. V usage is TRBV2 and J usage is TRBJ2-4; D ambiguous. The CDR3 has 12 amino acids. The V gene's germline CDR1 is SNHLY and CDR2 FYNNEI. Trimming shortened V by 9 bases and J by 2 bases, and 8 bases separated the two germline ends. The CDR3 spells CASGETKNIQYF. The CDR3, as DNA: TGTGCCAGTGGGGAAACCAAAAACATTCAGTACTTC.

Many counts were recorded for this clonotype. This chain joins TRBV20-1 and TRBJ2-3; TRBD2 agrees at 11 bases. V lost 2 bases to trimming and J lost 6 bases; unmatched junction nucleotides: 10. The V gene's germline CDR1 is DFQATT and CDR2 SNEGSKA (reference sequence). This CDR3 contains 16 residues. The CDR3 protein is CSARPPSGRRTDTQYF. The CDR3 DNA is TGCAGTGCTAGACCTCCTAGCGGGAGGAGAACGGATACGCAGTATTTT.

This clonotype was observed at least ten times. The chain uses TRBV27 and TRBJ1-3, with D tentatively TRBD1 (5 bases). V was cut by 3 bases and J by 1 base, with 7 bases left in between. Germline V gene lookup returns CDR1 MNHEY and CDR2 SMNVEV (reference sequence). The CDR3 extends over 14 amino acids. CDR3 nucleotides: TGTGCCAGCAGTTTGCGACAGTCTGGAAACACCATATATTTT. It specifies CASSLRQSGNTIYF.

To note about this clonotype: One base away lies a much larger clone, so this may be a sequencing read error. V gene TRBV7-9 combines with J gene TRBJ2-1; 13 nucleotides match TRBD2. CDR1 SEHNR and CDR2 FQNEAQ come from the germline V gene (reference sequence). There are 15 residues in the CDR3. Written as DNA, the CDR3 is TGTGTCAGCAGCTCCGGACTAGCGGGAGACAATGAGCAGTTCTTC. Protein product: CVSSSGLAGDNEQFF.

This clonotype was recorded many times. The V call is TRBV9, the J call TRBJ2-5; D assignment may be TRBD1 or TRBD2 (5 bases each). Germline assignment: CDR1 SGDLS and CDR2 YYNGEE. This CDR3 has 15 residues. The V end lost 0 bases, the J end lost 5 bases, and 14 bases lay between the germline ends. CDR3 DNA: TGTGCCAGCAGCGTAGAGGGGACGGCCAGCGAGACCCAGTACTTC. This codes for CASSVEGTASETQYF. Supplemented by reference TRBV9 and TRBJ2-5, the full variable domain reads DSGVTQTPKHLITATGQRVTLRCSPRSGDLSVYWYQQSLDQGLQFLIQYYNGEERAKGNILERFSAQQFPDLHSELNLSSLELGDSALYFCASSVEGTASETQYFGPGTRLLVL.

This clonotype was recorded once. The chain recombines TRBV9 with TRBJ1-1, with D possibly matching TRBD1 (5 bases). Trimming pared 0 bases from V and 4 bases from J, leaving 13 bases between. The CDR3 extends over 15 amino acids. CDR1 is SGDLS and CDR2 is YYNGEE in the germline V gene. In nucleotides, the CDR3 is TGTGCCAGCAGCGTAGAATCTGGGGGGAGCACTGAAGCTTTCTTT. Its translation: CASSVESGGSTEAFF.